Listed here are 29 T cell receptor beta chains from one sample, sequenced in a study of T cell responses to AZD1222 COVID-19 vaccine. The table came from immunoSEQ multiplex PCR; TCRdb's copy has only in-frame clones and leaves some out. The sample yields 90,000 to 100,000 clones, about 89% seen once. This specimen consisted of peripheral blood, obtained on day 0 of AZD1222 vaccination. The receptors were sampled from an adult in good health.

CDR3 protein: CASSWGNGQPQHF. CDR3 in DNA: TGTGCCAGCAGTTGGGGGAACGGTCAGCCCCAGCATTTT. V is TRBV6-5 and J is TRBJ1-5; perhaps TRBD1 as D (5 bases). Germline values: CDR1 MNHEY, CDR2 SVGAGI. V was trimmed by 4 bases and J by 6 bases, leaving 10 bases between them. The CDR3 runs 13 residues.

The chain joins TRBV6-4 to TRBJ2-3; 8 nucleotides match TRBD2. Per the germline V gene, CDR1 is MRHNA and CDR2 is SNTAGT. The CDR3 length is 15 residues. With 6 bases clipped from V and 0 bases from J, the junction kept 5 bases outside the gene matches. The CDR3 reads CASSGTGGSTDTQYF. The CDR3 DNA reads as TGTGCCAGCAGCGGAACGGGGGGGAGCACAGATACGCAGTATTTT.

The rearrangement joins TRBV5-8 to TRBJ2-5; 8 nucleotides align to TRBD2. J gave up 5 bases and V 6 bases, and 6 bases lay outside the gene matches. The CDR3 totals 13 residues. Germline V gives CDR1 SGHTS, CDR2 YDEGEE. The CDR3 sequence is CASKLGLVETQYF. CDR3 nucleotides: TGTGCCAGCAAACTGGGACTAGTTGAGACCCAGTACTTC.

Points on this clone: This sample includes further DNA sequences coding for the same CDR3. The genes are TRBV3-1 (or the pseudogene TRBV3-2) and TRBJ2-7; TRBD2 agrees at 11 bases. This CDR3 has 16 residues. The trim removed 0 bases at V and 7 bases at J, leaving 8 bases unmatched. Germline V gene sequence: CDR1 LGHDT, CDR2 YNNKEL (reference sequence). CDR3 DNA: TGTGCCAGCAGCCAAGACGGCCTAGCGGGGGGCCGAGAGCAGTACTTC. Encoded protein: CASSQDGLAGGREQYF.

The rearrangement links TRBV4-3 to TRBJ1-1; D not certain. Germline values: CDR1 LGHNA, CDR2 YSLEER. The V end was cut by 0 bases, the J end by 3 bases, with 5 bases between. This CDR3 region has 13 residues. The DNA of the CDR3 is TGCGCCAGCAGCCAAGAAGGGTACACTGAAGCTTTCTTT. Its protein is CASSQEGYTEAFF.

The rearrangement links TRBV10-1 to TRBJ2-1; D ambiguous. The germline CDR1 and CDR2 sequences are WNHNN and SYGVQD (reference sequence). This CDR3 region has 13 residues. V dropped 6 bases and J dropped 8 bases, with 14 bases sitting between them. Here the CDR3 DNA reads TGCGCCAGCAGCCCGAAGGACGGCGATGAGCAGTTCTTC. Protein: CASSPKDGDEQFF.

This clone has just one count. This chain connects TRBV5-4 to TRBJ2-7; D call uncertain. With 2 bases removed from V and 3 bases from J, the gap between germline ends came to 9 bases. Germline V gene sequence: CDR1 SGHNT, CDR2 YYREEE (reference sequence). The CDR3 contains 13 residues. CDR3 DNA: TGTGCCAGCAGCTTATATCAGGTCTACGAGCAGTACTTC. Its protein product is CASSLYQVYEQYF. Full variable domain (rest looked up from reference TRBV5-4 and TRBJ2-7): ETGVTQSPTHLIKTRGQQVTLRCSSQSGHNTVSWYQQALGQGPQFIFQYYREEENGRGNFPPRFSGLQFPNYSSELNVNALELDDSALYLCASSLYQVYEQYFGPGTRLTVT.

In its sample, this clone was seen once. The chain is built from TRBV19 and TRBJ1-4; TRBD1 matches 7 bases. Germline-derived CDR1 and CDR2 are LNHDA and SQIVND (reference sequence). The CDR3 is 15 residues long. The junction had 8 bases not matched to a gene; V was cut back by 5 bases and J by 5 bases. CDR3 protein: CASSVGGDRNEKLFF. The CDR3 bases are TGTGCCAGTAGTGTTGGAGGGGACAGAAATGAAAAACTGTTTTTT.

DNA of the CDR3: TGTGCCAGTAGTATAGATTCATCTTTGACAGGGGCGAATGAGCAGTTCTTC. It yields the protein CASSIDSSLTGANEQFF. The V and J genes are TRBV19 and TRBJ2-1, with TRBD1 identical over 8 bases. V shed 0 bases, J shed 7 bases, and the junction held 11 bases outside the gene matches. The CDR3 is 17 amino acids. Looked up from germline, CDR1 is LNHDA and CDR2 is SQIVND (reference sequence).

This chain uses TRBV19 with TRBJ2-3, with 7 bases lining up with TRBD2. Losses at the gene ends were 7 bases for V and 6 bases for J; bases not matched to a gene: 10. The germline gives CDR1 LNHDA, CDR2 SQIVND (reference sequence). The CDR3 is 14 residues long. CDR3 nucleotides: TGTGCCAGTACCCCCGGGGGAGGGTTCGATACGCAGTATTTT. Translated, it gives CASTPGGGFDTQYF. The full variable domain, with the rest looked up from reference TRBV19 and TRBJ2-3, is DGGITQSPKYLFRKEGQNVTLSCEQNLNHDAMYWYRQDPGQGLRLIYYSQIVNDFQKGDIAEGYSVSREKKESFPLTVTSAQKNPTAFYLCASTPGGGFDTQYFGPGTRLTVL.

The DNA of the CDR3 is TGTGCCAGCAGCCGAAAGTGGACACCGGAGGGGTATGGCTACACCTTC. The encoded protein is CASSRKWTPEGYGYTF. V usage is TRBV7-9 and J usage is TRBJ1-2; TRBD1 might be the D (5 bases). This CDR3 spans 16 amino acids. Trimming removed 5 bases at V and 5 bases at J, with 21 bases between. Germline values: CDR1 SEHNR, CDR2 FQNEAQ (reference sequence).

V and J are TRBV5-1 and TRBJ2-3; 11 nucleotides line up with TRBD2. Trimming removed 4 bases from V and 2 bases from J; junction bases left unmatched: 6. This CDR3 has 16 amino acids. The V gene's germline CDR1 is SGHRS and CDR2 YFSETQ. CDR3 sequence reads: CASSLGLAETTDTQYF. CDR3 nucleotides: TGCGCCAGCAGCCTGGGACTAGCGGAGACCACAGATACGCAGTATTTT.

This clone has just one count. This chain's CDR3 is CASSRRDSGYEQYF. DNA of the CDR3: TGTGCCAGCAGCCGCCGGGACTCCGGATACGAGCAGTACTTC. The chain joins TRBV6-5 to TRBJ2-7; TRBD2 might be the D (6 bases). Germline assignment: CDR1 MNHEY and CDR2 SVGAGI. The CDR3 length is 14 residues. V was trimmed by 6 bases and J by 4 bases, leaving 16 bases between them.

As to this clone: This same CDR3 is encoded by further DNA sequences in the sample. This sequence joins TRBV12-3 or TRBV12-4 and TRBJ1-1; D gene uncertain. V was shortened by 3 bases and J by 5 bases, with 7 bases between the two germline ends. The CDR3 is 12 residues long. The CDR3 protein is CASSFLETEAFF. For the CDR3, the DNA is TGTGCCAGCAGTTTCCTTGAAACTGAAGCTTTCTTT.

V usage is TRBV6-5 and J usage is TRBJ1-1, with a possible D match to TRBD1 (5 bases). The CDR3 is 15 amino acids. Germline lookup yields CDR1 MNHEY and CDR2 SVGAGI. V lost 5 bases to trimming and J lost 2 bases, with 15 bases between them. The CDR3 nucleotides read TGTGCCAGCAGTCAATCGACAGCCATAAACACTGAAGCTTTCTTT. Translation: CASSQSTAINTEAFF.

The chain joins TRBV28 to TRBJ1-5; D may be TRBD1 (6 bases). Germline CDR1 and CDR2: MDHEN and SYDVKM. V dropped 7 bases and J dropped 6 bases, with 13 bases sitting between them. CDR3 size: 13 residues. The CDR3 sequence is CASTIGGLQPQHF. CDR3 bases: TGTGCCAGCACCATCGGGGGGCTTCAGCCCCAGCATTTT.

The rearrangement uses TRBV5-6 and TRBJ2-7; 7 bases match TRBD1. This CDR3 comprises 16 residues. Germline CDR1 SGHDT, CDR2 YYEEEE. With 0 bases clipped from V and 5 bases from J, the junction kept 11 bases outside the gene matches. As DNA, the CDR3 is TGTGCCAGCAGCTTGGCCGACAGGGATCATTTCGACGAGCAGTACTTC. It specifies CASSLADRDHFDEQYF.

This clone was detected a few times. The V and J genes are TRBV10-2 and TRBJ2-3; D is possibly TRBD2 (5 bases). The V gene lost 5 bases and the J gene lost 4 bases, with 16 bases spanning the gap. Germline CDR1 is WSHSY and CDR2 is SAAADI. The CDR3 has 15 residues. The CDR3 DNA is TGCGCCAGCAGTCATCCCCTTAGCGCTTCAGATACGCAGTATTTT. The encoded protein is CASSHPLSASDTQYF.

The chain carries TRBV7-6 and TRBJ1-4; D gene unclear. Trimming cost V 0 bases and J 4 bases, with 9 bases left between them. CDR1 SGHVS and CDR2 FNYEAQ come from the germline V gene. The CDR3 consists of 15 residues. The CDR3 is CASSLASGFNEKLFF. CDR3 in DNA: TGTGCCAGCAGCTTAGCTTCAGGTTTTAATGAAAAACTGTTTTTT.

V and J are TRBV5-1 and TRBJ1-1; D perhaps matches TRBD1 (5 bases). CDR3 length: 13 amino acids. From germline, CDR1 is SGHRS and CDR2 YFSETQ. Trimming left V 0 bases short and J 6 bases short, with 9 bases between. The CDR3 region has the DNA TGCGCCAGCAGCTTGGGATCGGGGGCTGAAGCTTTCTTT. Translation gives CASSLGSGAEAFF. Variable domain in full (rest from reference TRBV5-1 and TRBJ1-1): KAGVTQTPRYLIKTRGQQVTLSCSPISGHRSVSWYQQTPGQGLQFLFEYFSETQRNKGNFPGRFSGRQFSNSRSEMNVSTLELGDSALYLCASSLGSGAEAFFGQGTRLTVV.

The chain is built from TRBV5-4 and TRBJ2-5; D not resolved. CDR3 length equals 15 residues. Per the germline V gene, CDR1 is SGHNT and CDR2 is YYREEE (reference sequence). V lost 1 base to trimming and J lost 5 bases, with 15 bases between them. In DNA form, the CDR3 reads TGTGCCAGCAGCTTGAGCCTAGTAATGAGGGAGACCCAGTACTTC. Translating gives CASSLSLVMRETQYF.

The chain uses TRBV27 and TRBJ1-1; perhaps TRBD1 as D (5 bases). This CDR3 spans 14 amino acids. Germline CDR1 and CDR2: MNHEY and SMNVEV (reference sequence). The V end was cut by 0 bases, the J end by 7 bases, with 12 bases between. CDR3 sequence: CASSLSPGGREAFF. The CDR3 bases are TGTGCCAGCAGTTTATCGCCGGGGGGACGTGAAGCTTTCTTT.

The CDR3 DNA is TGTGCCAGCAGTTTCGTGGAGGGATCCTACAATGAGCAGTTCTTC. Translated: CASSFVEGSYNEQFF. V and J are TRBV7-7 and TRBJ2-1; TRBD2 is a possible D gene (6 bases). V gave up 6 bases and J gave up 1 base, with 13 bases separating them. The germline V gene encodes CDR1 SSHAT and CDR2 FNYEAQ (reference sequence). This CDR3 region has 15 residues.

The chain joins TRBV11-2 to TRBJ1-1; no firm D call. Germline loops: CDR1 SGHAT, CDR2 FQNNGV. This CDR3 is built from 15 residues. Trimming shortened V by 5 bases and J by 0 bases, and 13 bases separated the two germline ends. The CDR3 DNA reads as TGTGCCAGCAGCCCAAGAGTCAGTTTGAACACTGAAGCTTTCTTT. It is translated as CASSPRVSLNTEAFF. Complete variable domain (other parts from reference TRBV11-2 and TRBJ1-1): EAGVAQSPRYKIIEKRQSVAFWCNPISGHATLYWYQQILGQGPKLLIQFQNNGVVDDSQLPKDRFSAERLKGVDSTLKIQPAKLEDSAVYLCASSPRVSLNTEAFFGQGTRLTVV.

A few counts support this clone. The chain uses TRBV10-3 and TRBJ1-1, with TRBD1 matching over 8 bases. CDR1 and CDR2 from the germline V gene are ENHRY and SYGVKD. This CDR3 is 14 amino acids long. The V segment lost 7 bases and the J segment 1 base; nucleotides outside the gene matches: 5. The DNA of the CDR3 is TGTGCCATCAAAGGACAGGGTAGGAACACTGAAGCTTTCTTT. Its translation is CAIKGQGRNTEAFF.

This rearrangement joins TRBV11-2 to TRBJ2-3; no clear D. In germline, CDR1 is SGHAT, CDR2 FQNNGV. The V gene lost 5 bases and the J gene lost 9 bases, with 9 bases spanning the gap. The CDR3 sequence is 11 residues long. The CDR3 nucleotides are TGTGCCAGCAGCCATCATGGGACGCAGTATTTT. Amino acid sequence: CASSHHGTQYF.

This clone was seen just once. J is TRBJ1-2 and V is TRBV6-5; possible D gene TRBD1, 6 bases. The CDR3 consists of 14 residues. V was cut by 0 bases and J by 8 bases, with 13 bases left in between. Germline lookup yields CDR1 MNHEY and CDR2 SVGAGI. CDR3 amino acids: CASSYSRGLKGYTF. Here the CDR3 DNA reads TGTGCCAGCAGTTACTCGAGGGGGTTGAAGGGCTACACCTTC.

This chain links TRBV5-1 with TRBJ2-2; D is uncertain. V lost 1 base and J lost 0, with 4 bases in between. Per the germline V gene, CDR1 is SGHRS and CDR2 is YFSETQ. The CDR3 runs to 14 residues. This CDR3 is CASSLNANTGELFF. CDR3 bases: TGCGCCAGCAGCTTGAACGCGAACACCGGGGAGCTGTTTTTT.

The chain carries TRBV24-1 and TRBJ2-1; D is ambiguous. Germline V gene lookup returns CDR1 KGHDR and CDR2 SFDVKD. There are 16 residues in the CDR3. Trimming cost V 2 bases and J 3 bases, with 13 bases left between them. Here the CDR3 reads CATSDSLPHHYNEQFF. For the CDR3, the DNA is TGTGCCACCAGTGATTCCCTACCACACCACTACAATGAGCAGTTCTTC.